These 19 T cell receptor beta chains share one sample of origin, sequenced in a study of cytomegalovirus exposure and HLA in healthy donors. Vbeta (60) and Jbeta (13) primers were used in the PCR. Some clones are missing from TCRdb's copy, which holds only in-frame ones; the method was immunoSEQ multiplex PCR. The repertoire holds 150,000 to 200,000 clones, with 70% to 90% as singletons. The sample taken for sequencing was PBMCs. Receptors were obtained from a man between 18 and 29 years old in good health and CMV-seropositive.

The CDR3 DNA sequence: TGTGCCAGCAGTTTACTGGGGCTGGGGAAAGGAAACACCATATATTTT. Protein sequence: CASSLLGLGKGNTIYF. The J gene is TRBJ1-3, the V gene TRBV27; tentative D call: TRBD1 (5 bases). Between the trimmed V and J ends, which lost 2 bases and 4 bases, there was a span of 15 bases. Germline values: CDR1 MNHEY, CDR2 SMNVEV (reference sequence). The length of the CDR3 is 16 residues.

The genes are TRBV5-1 and TRBJ2-3; 9 nucleotides align to TRBD2. Per germline, CDR1 SGHRS and CDR2 YFSETQ. The CDR3 is made up of 18 amino acids. Trimming removed 0 bases from V and 6 bases from J; junction bases left unmatched: 14. Written as DNA, the CDR3 is TGCGCCAGCAGCTTGGTCGGTCCGGCGGGGGGGCGTCCCGATACGCAGTATTTT. It specifies CASSLVGPAGGRPDTQYF.

V gene TRBV5-1 combines with J gene TRBJ2-5; 9 positions agree with TRBD1. Germline V lookup: CDR1 SGHRS, CDR2 YFSETQ. V lost 4 bases and J lost 4; bases outside the gene matches: 11. The CDR3 contains 16 residues. CDR3 DNA sequence: TGCGCCAGCAGCATAATCTCGACAGGGGGGGGAGAGACCCAGTACTTC. This sequence encodes CASSIISTGGGETQYF.

This clone was counted a few times. J is TRBJ2-2 and V is TRBV5-6; 7 bases are shared with TRBD1. Losses at the gene ends were 4 bases for V and 7 bases for J; bases not matched to a gene: 10. Per germline, CDR1 SGHDT and CDR2 YYEEEE. CDR3 length equals 15 residues. This CDR3 reads CASSVLDRDGGELFF. The CDR3, as DNA: TGTGCCAGCAGCGTCCTTGACAGGGATGGCGGGGAGCTGTTTTTT.

V usage is TRBV7-2 and J usage is TRBJ2-7; perhaps TRBD2 as D (6 bases). The CDR3 runs 13 residues. CDR1 is SGHTA, CDR2 FQGNSA, per germline. Trimming removed 2 bases from V and 8 bases from J, with 13 bases in between. CDR3 sequence (DNA): TGTGCCAGCAGCTTATCGGGACTGAGTAAGCAGTACTTC. Translated, it gives CASSLSGLSKQYF.

In this sample, this clone turned up a few times. The gene calls are TRBV4-1 and TRBJ2-2, with D hard to call. The germline gives CDR1 MGHRA, CDR2 YSYEKL. This CDR3 is built from 13 residues. V dropped 1 base and J dropped 7 bases, with 7 bases sitting between them. CDR3 DNA: TGCGCCAGCAGCCAAGGCAGAAACGGGGAGCTGTTTTTT. It encodes CASSQGRNGELFF.

The gene calls are TRBV5-6 and TRBJ1-2; 7 nucleotides match TRBD1. Germline CDR1 SGHDT, CDR2 YYEEEE. After removal of 2 bases from V and 8 bases from J, the junction contained 9 bases not matched to a gene. The CDR3 contains 14 residues. For the CDR3, the DNA is TGTGCCAGCAGCTTCCAAAGGGGGCCTAGCGGCTACACCTTC. Amino acid sequence: CASSFQRGPSGYTF. Full variable domain (missing parts from reference TRBV5-6 and TRBJ1-2): DAGVTQSPTHLIKTRGQQVTLRCSPKSGHDTVSWYQQALGQGPQFIFQYYEEEERQRGNFPDRFSGHQFPNYSSELNVNALLLGDSALYLCASSFQRGPSGYTFGSGTRLTVV.

This chain's CDR3 is CASSRPGSRGETQYF. The CDR3 DNA reads TGTGCCAGCAGTCGACCCGGGAGTCGTGGGGAGACCCAGTACTTC. This chain connects TRBV5-5 to TRBJ2-5; tentatively, D is TRBD2 (6 bases). CDR3 length equals 15 residues. Germline V gene lookup returns CDR1 SGHKS and CDR2 YYEKEE (reference sequence). V dropped 5 bases and J dropped 5 bases, with 19 bases sitting between them.

This CDR3 reads CASRSGSDQPQHF. For the CDR3, the DNA is TGTGCCAGCCGGTCAGGGTCTGATCAGCCCCAGCATTTT. V gene TRBV6-5 combines with J gene TRBJ1-5; tentatively, D is TRBD1 (5 bases). The CDR3 spans 13 residues. The V end was cut by 8 bases, the J end by 5 bases, with 13 bases between. Germline assignment: CDR1 MNHEY and CDR2 SVGAGI.

This sequence joins TRBV5-4 and TRBJ1-1; 7 bases match TRBD1. The CDR3 has 13 amino acids. The trim removed 6 bases at V and 6 bases at J, leaving 8 bases unmatched. CDR1 is SGHNT, CDR2 YYREEE, per germline (reference sequence). CDR3 DNA sequence: TGTGCCAGCACGGGACAGTCCAGCTCTGAAGCTTTCTTT. Translation: CASTGQSSSEAFF. Looking up the rest from reference TRBV5-4 and TRBJ1-1 gives the full variable domain: ETGVTQSPTHLIKTRGQQVTLRCSSQSGHNTVSWYQQALGQGPQFIFQYYREEENGRGNFPPRFSGLQFPNYSSELNVNALELDDSALYLCASTGQSSSEAFFGQGTRLTVV.

The CDR3 DNA reads TGTGCCAGCACACGGGCCCAGGGGGTGAACACTGAAGCTTTCTTT. It codes for CASTRAQGVNTEAFF. The chain joins TRBV7-8 to TRBJ1-1, with 7 bases lining up with TRBD1. Trimming at V came to 7 bases and at J to 0 bases, leaving 8 bases not matched to a gene. The CDR3 has 15 residues. Germline V gene data show CDR1 as SGHVS and CDR2 as FQNEAQ.

This chain joins TRBV6-5 and TRBJ2-7; TRBD1 might be the D (6 bases). CDR1 and CDR2 from the germline V gene are MNHEY and SVGAGI. Trimming shortened V by 2 bases and J by 3 bases, and 8 bases separated the two germline ends. There are 13 residues in the CDR3. The CDR3 spells CASSYDRLYEQYF. CDR3 sequence (DNA): TGTGCCAGCAGTTACGACAGGCTCTACGAGCAGTACTTC.

J is TRBJ2-5 and V is TRBV6-1; perhaps TRBD2 as D (7 bases). Germline CDR1 reads MNHNS; CDR2 reads SASEGT. V shed 7 bases and J shed 4 bases, with 13 bases lying between them. This CDR3 is built from 13 residues. The CDR3 DNA sequence: TGTGCCAGCACCTGGGGAGGGGGAGAGACCCAGTACTTC. Protein sequence: CASTWGGGETQYF.

To note about this clone: The germline gene is not matched at one end of the junction; a read error may be the cause. The CDR3 DNA reads TGTGCCAGCAGCTCCAACAATGAGCAGTTCTTC. It yields the protein CASSSNNEQFF. The chain is built from TRBV7-6 and TRBJ2-1; D ambiguous. This CDR3 is built from 11 residues. In germline, CDR1 is SGHVS, CDR2 FNYEAQ.

The rearrangement links TRBV6-5 to TRBJ1-3; TRBD1 agrees at 7 bases. There are 16 residues in the CDR3. After removal of 2 bases from V and 4 bases from J, the junction contained 8 bases not matched to a gene. The germline V gene encodes CDR1 MNHEY and CDR2 SVGAGI. The CDR3 sequence is CASSYGGDREGNTIYF. DNA for the CDR3: TGTGCCAGCAGTTACGGGGGCGACAGGGAGGGAAACACCATATATTTT.

This rearrangement joins TRBV7-9 to TRBJ1-3; 7 bases line up with TRBD1. The trim removed 5 bases at V and 4 bases at J, leaving 8 bases unmatched. This CDR3 spans 15 amino acids. CDR1 is SEHNR and CDR2 is FQNEAQ in the germline V gene (reference sequence). The CDR3 DNA sequence: TGTGCCAGCAGCCCGCTGGTGACAGGGGGAAACACCATATATTTT. It encodes CASSPLVTGGNTIYF.

This clone has only one observation. The V gene is TRBV5-1, the J gene TRBJ2-2; TRBD1 might be the D (5 bases). This CDR3 contains 14 residues. From germline, CDR1 is SGHRS and CDR2 YFSETQ. Trimming removed 7 bases at V and 7 bases at J, with 17 bases between. The CDR3 loop reads CASRDSVPLGELFF. CDR3 nucleotides: TGCGCCAGCCGCGACAGTGTCCCACTCGGGGAGCTGTTTTTT. The variable domain in full, completed from reference TRBV5-1 and TRBJ2-2, reads KAGVTQTPRYLIKTRGQQVTLSCSPISGHRSVSWYQQTPGQGLQFLFEYFSETQRNKGNFPGRFSGRQFSNSRSEMNVSTLELGDSALYLCASRDSVPLGELFFGEGSRLTVL.

The V call is TRBV5-6, the J call TRBJ1-1, with 9 bases lining up with TRBD1. The V gene's germline CDR1 is SGHDT and CDR2 YYEEEE. The CDR3 extends over 16 amino acids. V lost 4 bases and J lost 0; bases outside the gene matches: 7. For the CDR3, the DNA is TGTGCCAGCAGCCTGGGGACAGGGTGGATGAACACTGAAGCTTTCTTT. This codes for CASSLGTGWMNTEAFF.

The rearrangement uses TRBV30 and TRBJ2-5; TRBD1 matches at 9 bases. The assigned J gene may be wrong: the sequence end matches TRBJ2-7 better. Germline CDR1 and CDR2: GTSNPN and SVGIG (reference sequence). The CDR3 runs to 13 residues. The CDR3 region has the DNA TGTGCCTGGACCGGGACAGGGCCCTACGAGCAGTACTTC. Translation gives CAWTGTGPYEQYF.